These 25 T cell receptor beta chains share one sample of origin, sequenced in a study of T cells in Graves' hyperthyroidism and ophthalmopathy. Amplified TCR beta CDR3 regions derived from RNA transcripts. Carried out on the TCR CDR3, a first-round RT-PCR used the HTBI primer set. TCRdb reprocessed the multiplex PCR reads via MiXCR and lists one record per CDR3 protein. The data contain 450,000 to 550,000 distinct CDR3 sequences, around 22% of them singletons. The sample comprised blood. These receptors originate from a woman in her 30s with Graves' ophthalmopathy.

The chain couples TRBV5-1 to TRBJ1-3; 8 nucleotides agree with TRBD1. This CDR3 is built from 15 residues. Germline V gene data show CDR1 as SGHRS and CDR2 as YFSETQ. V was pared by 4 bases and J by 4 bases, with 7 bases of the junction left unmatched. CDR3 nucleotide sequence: TGCGCCAGCAGCAGGGACAGGACAAGAGGAAACACCATATATTTT. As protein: CASSRDRTRGNTIYF.

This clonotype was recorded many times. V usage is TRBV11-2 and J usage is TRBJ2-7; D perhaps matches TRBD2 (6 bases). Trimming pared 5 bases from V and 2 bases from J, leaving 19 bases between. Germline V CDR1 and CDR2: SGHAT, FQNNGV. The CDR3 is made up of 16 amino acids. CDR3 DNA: TGTGCCAGCAGCACAGAGGAGGGCAGGGCCACCTACGAGCAGTACTTC. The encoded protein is CASSTEEGRATYEQYF.

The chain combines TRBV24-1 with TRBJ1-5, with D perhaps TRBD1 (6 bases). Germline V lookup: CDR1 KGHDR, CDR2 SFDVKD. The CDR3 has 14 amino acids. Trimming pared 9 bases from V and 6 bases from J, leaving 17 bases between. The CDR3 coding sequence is TGTGCCACCCCCCGAGCGGACAGCTCTCAGCCCCAGCATTTT. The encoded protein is CATPRADSSQPQHF.

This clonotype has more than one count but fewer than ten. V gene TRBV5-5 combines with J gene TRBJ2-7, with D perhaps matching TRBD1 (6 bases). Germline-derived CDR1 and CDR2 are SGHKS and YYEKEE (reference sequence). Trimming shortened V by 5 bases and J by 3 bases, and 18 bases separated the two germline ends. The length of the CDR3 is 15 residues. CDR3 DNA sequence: TGTGCCAGCAGTTTCGAAAGGGGGAAAATCTACGAGCAGTACTTC. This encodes CASSFERGKIYEQYF.

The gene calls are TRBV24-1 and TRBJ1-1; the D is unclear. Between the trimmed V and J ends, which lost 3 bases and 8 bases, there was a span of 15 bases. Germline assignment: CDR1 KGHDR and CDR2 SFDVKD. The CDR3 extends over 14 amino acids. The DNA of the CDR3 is TGTGCCACCAGTGATAGTAGACGATACTGGGAAGCTTTCTTT. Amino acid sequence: CATSDSRRYWEAFF.

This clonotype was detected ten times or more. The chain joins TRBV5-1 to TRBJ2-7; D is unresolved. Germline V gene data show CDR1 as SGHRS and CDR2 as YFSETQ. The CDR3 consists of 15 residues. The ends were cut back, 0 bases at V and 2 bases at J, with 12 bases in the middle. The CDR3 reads CASSLELPAAYEQYF. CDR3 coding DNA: TGCGCCAGCAGCTTGGAACTCCCCGCAGCCTACGAGCAGTACTTC.

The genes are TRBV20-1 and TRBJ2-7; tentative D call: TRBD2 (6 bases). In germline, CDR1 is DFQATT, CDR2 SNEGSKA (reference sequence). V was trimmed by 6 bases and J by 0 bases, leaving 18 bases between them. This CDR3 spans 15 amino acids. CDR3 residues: CSARPRAGLSYEQYF. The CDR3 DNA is TGCAGTGCCCGACCGAGGGCGGGGCTCTCCTACGAGCAGTACTTC.

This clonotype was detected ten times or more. DNA for the CDR3: TGTGCCAGCAGTAAAAAAGGGGTCCCCACCGGGGAGCTGTTTTTT. It codes for CASSKKGVPTGELFF. V usage is TRBV7-8 and J usage is TRBJ2-2; D may be TRBD1 (5 bases). V lost 6 bases to trimming and J lost 4 bases, with 15 bases between them. Germline values: CDR1 SGHVS, CDR2 FQNEAQ. The CDR3 is 15 amino acids.

CDR3: CASSLGGRDPGYTF. The CDR3 region has the DNA TGCGCCAGCAGCTTGGGGGGCAGGGACCCGGGCTACACCTTC. This rearrangement joins TRBV5-1 to TRBJ1-2; weak D call: TRBD1 (5 bases). CDR1 and CDR2 from the germline V gene are SGHRS and YFSETQ. CDR3 length: 14 residues. Trimming took 0 bases from V and 8 from J, leaving 14 bases between them.

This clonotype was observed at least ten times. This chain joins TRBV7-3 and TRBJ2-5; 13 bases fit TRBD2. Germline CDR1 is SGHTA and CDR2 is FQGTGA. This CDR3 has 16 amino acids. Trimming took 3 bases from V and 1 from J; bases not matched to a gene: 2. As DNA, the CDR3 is TGTGCCAGCAGCTTCGGGACTAGCGGGGCCCAAGAGACCCAGTACTTC. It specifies CASSFGTSGAQETQYF.

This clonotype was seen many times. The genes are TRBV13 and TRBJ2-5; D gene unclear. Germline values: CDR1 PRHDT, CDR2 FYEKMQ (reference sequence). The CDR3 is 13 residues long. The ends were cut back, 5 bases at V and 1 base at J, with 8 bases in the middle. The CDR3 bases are TGTGCCAGCAGCCCCCGAAGCCAAGAGACCCAGTACTTC. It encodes CASSPRSQETQYF.

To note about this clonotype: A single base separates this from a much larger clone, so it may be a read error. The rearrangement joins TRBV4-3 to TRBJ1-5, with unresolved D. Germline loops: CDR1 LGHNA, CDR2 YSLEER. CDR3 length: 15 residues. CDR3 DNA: TGCGCCATCAGCCAAGACAAGGGTATATATCAGCCCCAGCATTTT. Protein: CAISQDKGIYQPQHF.

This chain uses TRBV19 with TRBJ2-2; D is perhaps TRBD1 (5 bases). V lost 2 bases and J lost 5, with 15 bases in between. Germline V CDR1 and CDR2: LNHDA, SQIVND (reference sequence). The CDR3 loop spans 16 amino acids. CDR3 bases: TGTGCCAGTAGTATACCCGGCCAGGGTGGGACCGGGGAGCTGTTTTTT. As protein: CASSIPGQGGTGELFF.

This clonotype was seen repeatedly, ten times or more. This CDR3 reads CASSPDRGVWVYTF. The CDR3 bases are TGTGCCAGCAGCCCAGACAGGGGAGTATGGGTCTACACCTTC. The rearrangement joins TRBV7-2 to TRBJ1-2; 8 bases match TRBD1. The CDR3 runs 14 residues. The germline CDR1 and CDR2 sequences are SGHTA and FQGNSA. With 5 bases clipped from V and 10 bases from J, the junction kept 12 bases outside the gene matches. The entire variable domain, with the rest obtained from reference TRBV7-2 and TRBJ1-2, is as follows: GAGVSQSPSNKVTEKGKDVELRCDPISGHTALYWYRQSLGQGLEFLIYFQGNSAPDKSGLPSDRFSAERTGGSVSTLTIQRTQQEDSAVYLCASSPDRGVWVYTFGSGTRLTVV.

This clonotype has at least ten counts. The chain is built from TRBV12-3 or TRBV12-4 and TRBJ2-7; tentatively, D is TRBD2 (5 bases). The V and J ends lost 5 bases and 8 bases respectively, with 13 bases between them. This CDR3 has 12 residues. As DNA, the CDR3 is TGTGCCAGCAGTATCCCGGACTCACAGCAGTACTTC. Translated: CASSIPDSQQYF.

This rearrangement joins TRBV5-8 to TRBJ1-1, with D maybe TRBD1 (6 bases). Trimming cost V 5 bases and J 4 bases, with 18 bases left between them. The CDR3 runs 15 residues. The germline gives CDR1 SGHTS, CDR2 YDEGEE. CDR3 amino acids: CASSVRRGAGTEAFF. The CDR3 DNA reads TGTGCCAGCAGTGTCCGGCGGGGGGCGGGCACTGAAGCTTTCTTT.

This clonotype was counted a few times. The CDR3 sequence is CASSEAGTSGIGSWEQYF. Here the CDR3 DNA reads TGTGCCAGCAGTGAAGCCGGGACTAGCGGGATAGGGTCGTGGGAGCAGTACTTC. V gene TRBV6-1 combines with J gene TRBJ2-7, with 13 bases fitting TRBD2. V gave up 0 bases and J gave up 7 bases; unmatched junction bases: 12. The CDR3 loop spans 18 amino acids. The germline V gene has CDR1 MNHNS and CDR2 SASEGT.

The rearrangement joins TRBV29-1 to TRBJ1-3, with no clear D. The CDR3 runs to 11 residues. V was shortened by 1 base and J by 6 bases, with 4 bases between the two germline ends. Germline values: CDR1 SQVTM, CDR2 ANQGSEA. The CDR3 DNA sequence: TGCAGCGTTGAAGTAGCAAACACCATATATTTT. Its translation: CSVEVANTIYF.

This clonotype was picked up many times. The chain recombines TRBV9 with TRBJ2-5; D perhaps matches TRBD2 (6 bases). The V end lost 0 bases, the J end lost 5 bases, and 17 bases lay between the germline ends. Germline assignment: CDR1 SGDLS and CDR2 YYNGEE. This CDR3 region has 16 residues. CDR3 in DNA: TGTGCCAGCAGCGTAGCTGGTGGGCGGGGCGAGGAGACCCAGTACTTC. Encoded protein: CASSVAGGRGEETQYF.

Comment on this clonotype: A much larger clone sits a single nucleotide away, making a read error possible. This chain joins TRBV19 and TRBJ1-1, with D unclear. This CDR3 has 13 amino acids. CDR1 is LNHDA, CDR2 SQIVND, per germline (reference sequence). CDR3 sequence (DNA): TGTGTCAGTCTAGATGGGATGAACACTGAAGCTTTCTTT. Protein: CVSLDGMNTEAFF.

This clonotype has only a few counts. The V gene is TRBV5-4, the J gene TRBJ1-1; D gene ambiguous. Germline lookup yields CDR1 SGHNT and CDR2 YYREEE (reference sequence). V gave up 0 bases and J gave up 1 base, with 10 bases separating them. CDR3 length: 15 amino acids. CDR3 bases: TGTGCCAGCAGCTTGGAGGTGTCGAGGAACACTGAAGCTTTCTTT. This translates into CASSLEVSRNTEAFF.

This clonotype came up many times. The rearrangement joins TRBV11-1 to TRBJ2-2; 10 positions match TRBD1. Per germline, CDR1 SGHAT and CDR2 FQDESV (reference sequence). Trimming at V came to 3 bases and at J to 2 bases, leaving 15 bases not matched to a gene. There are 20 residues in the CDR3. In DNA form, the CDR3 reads TGTGCCAGCAGCTTCGGGCTTCCTCTACGGGACAGGGGAAACACCGGGGAGCTGTTTTTT. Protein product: CASSFGLPLRDRGNTGELFF.

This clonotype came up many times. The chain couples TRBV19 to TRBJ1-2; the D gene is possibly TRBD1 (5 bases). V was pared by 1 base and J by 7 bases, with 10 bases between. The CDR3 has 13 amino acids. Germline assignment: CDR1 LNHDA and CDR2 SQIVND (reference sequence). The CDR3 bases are TGTGCCAGTAGTATAGTTCGGACATCTGGCTACACCTTC. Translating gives CASSIVRTSGYTF.

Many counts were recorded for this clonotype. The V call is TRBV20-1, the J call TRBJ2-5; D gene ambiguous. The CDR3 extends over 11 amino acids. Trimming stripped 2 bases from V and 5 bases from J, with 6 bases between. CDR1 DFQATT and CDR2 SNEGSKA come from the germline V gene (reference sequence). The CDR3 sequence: CSARLRETQYF. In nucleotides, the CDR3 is TGCAGTGCTAGACTGAGGGAGACCCAGTACTTC.

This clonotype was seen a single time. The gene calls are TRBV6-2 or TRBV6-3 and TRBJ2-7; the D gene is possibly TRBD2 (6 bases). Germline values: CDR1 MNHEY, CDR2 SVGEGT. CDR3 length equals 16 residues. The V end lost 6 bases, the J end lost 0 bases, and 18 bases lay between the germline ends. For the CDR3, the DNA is TGTGCCAGCAGGGAAGATAGCGGCGTCCTCTCCTACGAGCAGTACTTC. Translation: CASREDSGVLSYEQYF.